A single sample gave rise to the 11 T cell receptor beta chains below, sequenced in a study of T cells in Graves' hyperthyroidism and ophthalmopathy. RNA transcripts were the template for amplifying TCR beta CDR3 regions. When the TCR CDR3 underwent first-round RT-PCR, the HTBI primer set was used. A single record per CDR3 protein comes from TCRdb applying MiXCR to the multiplex PCR reads. The sample gives some 690,000 distinct CDR3 sequences, approximately 15% of which show up once; about 14% is in the top ten. Sequenced: blood. Every receptor here comes from a man in his forties or fifties with Graves' hyperthyroidism.

This clonotype has just a few counts. No DNA is shown, since the ends of the CDR3 on it are uncertain; the CDR3 is the one TCRdb lists. This chain joins TRBV6-5 and TRBJ1-1. The CDR3 has 15 residues if both end residues are counted. CDR1 and CDR2 (germline): MNHEY, SVGAGI. The CDR3 sequence: CASSTSTGMNTEAFF.

This clonotype has ten or more counts. The chain carries TRBV27 and TRBJ2-7; 7 bases are a match to TRBD2. The V gene end was trimmed by 7 bases and the J gene end by 0 bases; junction bases not matched to a gene: 12. Germline V lookup: CDR1 MNHEY, CDR2 SMNVEV (reference sequence). This CDR3 region has 16 residues. The CDR3 region is CASNINPSGSSYEQYF. In nucleotides, the CDR3 is TGTGCCAGCAACATTAACCCTAGCGGTTCCTCCTACGAGCAGTACTTC.

The gene calls are TRBV3-1 and TRBJ2-5; weak D call: TRBD2 (6 bases). The CDR3 is 16 amino acids. Germline V gene sequence: CDR1 LGHDT, CDR2 YNNKEL (reference sequence). V lost 4 bases and J 4 bases, leaving 19 bases between the germline ends. Written as DNA, the CDR3 is TGTGCCAGCAGCCCGGGGACTTGCGGGATCGGAGAGACCCAGTACTTC. Its protein product is CASSPGTCGIGETQYF.

This clonotype was observed once. V usage is TRBV11-2 and J usage is TRBJ2-1, with TRBD2 matching over 14 bases. Germline V CDR1 and CDR2: SGHAT, FQNNGV. The CDR3 length is 16 residues. V shed 6 bases and J 9 bases; nucleotides not matched to a gene: 10. CDR3 region: CASRFPGLAGVGEQFF. DNA of the CDR3: TGTGCCAGCAGGTTCCCGGGACTAGCGGGAGTTGGTGAGCAGTTCTTC.

As for this clonotype: A read error is possible here, since a much larger clone lies one base away. The chain carries TRBV6-1 and TRBJ2-7, with D possibly matching TRBD1 (6 bases). CDR3 length: 13 residues. V gave up 6 bases and J gave up 3 bases, with 12 bases separating them. CDR1 MNHNS and CDR2 SASEGT come from the germline V gene. The DNA of the CDR3 is TGTGCCAGCAGGGGACATGTGGTCTACGAGCAGTACTTC. Translation: CASRGHVVYEQYF.

This clonotype was observed many times. The CDR3 is CASSLQGEEKLFF. The CDR3 DNA reads as TGTGCCAGCAGTTTACAGGGGGAGGAAAAACTGTTTTTT. The chain carries TRBV28 and TRBJ1-4; 7 nucleotides align to TRBD1. This CDR3 has 13 residues. V was clipped by 2 bases and J by 8 bases; unmatched bases: 2. Germline V gene data show CDR1 as MDHEN and CDR2 as SYDVKM.

This clonotype was observed many times. This rearrangement joins TRBV20-1 to TRBJ1-2; D is possibly TRBD1 (6 bases). Germline CDR1 is DFQATT and CDR2 is SNEGSKA (reference sequence). The CDR3 has 12 residues. Trimming removed 6 bases from V and 3 bases from J, with 11 bases in between. CDR3 loop: CSATDRHYGYTF. In DNA, the CDR3 is TGCAGTGCAACAGACAGGCACTATGGCTACACCTTC.

This clonotype occurred a few times. V and J are TRBV7-8 and TRBJ2-1, with 11 positions matching TRBD2. V was pared by 7 bases and J by 9 bases, with 11 bases of the junction left unmatched. Germline V lookup: CDR1 SGHVS, CDR2 FQNEAQ. This CDR3 is 15 amino acids long. CDR3 residues: CASNPLAGGSGEQFF. The CDR3 DNA reads TGTGCCAGCAACCCCCTAGCGGGAGGATCGGGTGAGCAGTTCTTC.

The rearrangement links TRBV20-1 to TRBJ2-7, with TRBD2 matching 7 bases. Germline-derived CDR1 and CDR2 are DFQATT and SNEGSKA (reference sequence). V trimming: 2 bases; J trimming: 2 bases; junction bases outside the gene matches: 6. There are 14 residues in the CDR3. The CDR3 DNA reads as TGCAGTGCTAGAAAGGGCGGGGGAGCCTACGAGCAGTACTTC. This sequence encodes CSARKGGGAYEQYF.

Remarks on this clonotype: A much larger clone is a single base away; this may be a read error. Here the CDR3 reads CASRISGSYEQYF. The CDR3 DNA reads TGTGCCAGCAGGATTAGCGGTTCCTACGAGCAGTACTTC. V and J are TRBV27 and TRBJ2-7; D is perhaps TRBD2 (6 bases). The germline V gene has CDR1 MNHEY and CDR2 SMNVEV (reference sequence). The CDR3 contains 13 residues. V lost 6 bases and J lost 1, with 10 bases in between.

This clonotype has a count of ten or more. The chain joins TRBV11-1 to TRBJ2-2; D is uncertain. Germline lookup yields CDR1 SGHAT and CDR2 FQDESV (reference sequence). Trimming stripped 4 bases from V and 0 bases from J, with 9 bases between. The CDR3 loop spans 15 amino acids. CDR3 amino acids: CASSSPVSNTGELFF. As DNA, the CDR3 is TGTGCCAGCAGCTCTCCGGTCTCGAACACCGGGGAGCTGTTTTTT.